This T cell receptor (beta chain) appears in the sequencing data of a study of lymphopenia after photon versus proton radiotherapy (dated by TCRdb to about 2019). Broadly, across the study: The immunological effects of photon versus proton radiation therapy were compared in patients with gastrointestinal tumors who developed high-grade lymphopenia. The cohort comprised 20 or so patients with gastrointestinal tumors who received either photon or proton therapy and then developed lymphopenia. The study was designed to characterize how the impact on the immune system differs between the two radiation modalities.

A remark on this clone: Its cognate antigen has yet to be identified. No clone much larger than this one lies a single base away; base qualities are absent.

CDR1 and CDR2, looked up from the germline V gene, are SGHTA and FQGNSA. Reading from cysteine to phenylalanine, the CDR3 counts 14 amino acids. Only CDR3 DNA is held: 42 bases, read in frame from base 1. The V end loses 2 bases and the J end loses 4 bases, and a stretch of 9 bases separates them. General conclusions and limits of the study: Across the cohort, a larger post-nadir drop in TCR diversity was inversely correlated with overall survival time among patients who died. The authors looked at the survival association only in patients who died, and they framed better survival with proton therapy as a possibility rather than a demonstrated result. After the lymphocyte count nadir, photon-treated repertoires showed oligoclonal expansion, especially of CD8+ Temra cells, which drove the drop in diversity. During treatment, patients who received proton therapy stayed relatively stable, whereas patients who received photon therapy lost naive T cells and TCR diversity and gained effector/memory populations.

Library preparation was by the immunoSEQ multiplex PCR assay. T cell repertoires were profiled by deep sequencing of rearranged TCR beta loci, alongside multiparametric flow cytometry. What TCRdb holds here is the immuneACCESS table cut down to in-frame rearrangements. Part of the clones is not present; checked against another copy, under half of the missing clones reflect an unresolved V gene, and the others are unexplained. This sample is represented by 9,500 to 15,000 clones; roughly 90% of them were singletons. The ten largest clones add up to approximately 3% of the sample. The sample was peripheral blood, taken from a patient treated with proton-based radiotherapy. The receptor chain draws on TRBV7-2 and TRBJ2-1; the D gene is possibly TRBD1 or TRBD2, each agreeing over 6 bases. The sequence came from a man between 60 and 75 years old with pancreatic cancer. The nucleotides are TGTGCCAGCAGCTTAAGGGGGGAATACAATGAGCAGTTCTTC. Translated, this is CASSLRGEYNEQFF.